One and the same sample provided the 19 T cell receptor beta chains below, sequenced in a study of cytomegalovirus exposure and HLA in healthy donors. The primer mix had 60 Vbeta and 13 Jbeta primers. The repertoire was sequenced with immunoSEQ multiplex PCR; TCRdb's copy has only in-frame clones and lacks some. The profile covers some 170,000 clones, with roughly 89% appearing a single time and 0.65% to 0.9% taken by the ten largest. Sample: PBMCs. The source is a woman between 25 and 40 years old in good health and CMV-seronegative.

This clone was recorded once. The chain is built from TRBV18 and TRBJ1-5; TRBD1 might be the D (5 bases). V shed 5 bases and J shed 0 bases, with 14 bases lying between them. The CDR3 has 16 residues. Germline V CDR1 and CDR2: KGHSH, LQKENI. The CDR3 is CASSVDRTYSNQPQHF. The CDR3 DNA sequence: TGTGCCAGCTCAGTTGACAGAACCTATAGCAATCAGCCCCAGCATTTT. The entire variable domain, with the rest obtained from reference TRBV18 and TRBJ1-5, is as follows: NAGVMQNPRHLVRRRGQEARLRCSPMKGHSHVYWYRQLPEEGLKFMVYLQKENIIDESGMPKERFSAEFPKEGPSILRIQQVVRGDSAAYFCASSVDRTYSNQPQHFGDGTRLSIL.

The chain uses TRBV5-1 and TRBJ1-1; D ambiguous. Germline V gene lookup returns CDR1 SGHRS and CDR2 YFSETQ. V dropped 4 bases and J dropped 6 bases, with 16 bases sitting between them. This CDR3 spans 14 amino acids. The CDR3 sequence is CASSPPRPPPEAFF. The CDR3 nucleotides read TGCGCCAGCAGCCCGCCCAGGCCCCCCCCTGAAGCTTTCTTT.

V and J are TRBV18 and TRBJ1-4; D may be TRBD1 (6 bases). The CDR3 runs to 15 residues. Germline values: CDR1 KGHSH, CDR2 LQKENI. V was cut by 3 bases and J by 5 bases, with 13 bases left in between. Written as DNA, the CDR3 is TGTGCCAGCTCACCGGGGGCGTTACAAAATGAAAAACTGTTTTTT. Its protein product is CASSPGALQNEKLFF.

The gene calls are TRBV4-3 and TRBJ2-1; 7 bases align to TRBD1. The CDR3 consists of 15 residues. Per the germline V gene, CDR1 is LGHNA and CDR2 is YSLEER. Germline trimming cut 4 bases from V and 0 bases from J; bases unmatched to any gene: 3. CDR3 amino acids: CASSPGQLSYNEQFF. CDR3 in DNA: TGCGCCAGCAGCCCGGGACAGCTCTCCTACAATGAGCAGTTCTTC.

This rearrangement joins TRBV6-5 to TRBJ2-7; TRBD2 is a possible D gene (6 bases). Germline values: CDR1 MNHEY, CDR2 SVGAGI. V shed 7 bases and J shed 6 bases, with 22 bases lying between them. The CDR3 consists of 15 residues. This CDR3 is CASKIVRDSLSEQYF. The CDR3 nucleotides are TGTGCCAGCAAAATCGTCCGGGACTCTCTCTCCGAGCAGTACTTC.

The chain carries TRBV28 and TRBJ2-7; D is perhaps TRBD2 (5 bases). Germline-derived CDR1 and CDR2 are MDHEN and SYDVKM. This CDR3 contains 14 residues. V was clipped by 5 bases and J by 2 bases, with 13 bases between them. The chain's CDR3 is CASSQEDWAYEQYF. CDR3 nucleotides: TGTGCCAGCAGTCAGGAGGATTGGGCCTACGAGCAGTACTTC.

This chain connects TRBV11-2 to TRBJ2-5; TRBD2 is a possible D gene (5 bases). The CDR3 loop spans 15 amino acids. Germline V CDR1 and CDR2: SGHAT, FQNNGV. V dropped 5 bases and J dropped 5 bases, with 18 bases sitting between them. The CDR3 sequence is CASSPGSIQGETQYF. DNA of the CDR3: TGTGCCAGCAGCCCGGGATCCATACAAGGGGAGACCCAGTACTTC.

V usage is TRBV7-6 and J usage is TRBJ2-3; the match to TRBD2 covers 7 bases. The CDR3 is 15 residues long. The junction had 3 bases not matched to a gene; V was cut back by 1 base and J by 2 bases. Germline V gene sequence: CDR1 SGHVS, CDR2 FNYEAQ. The CDR3 bases are TGTGCCAGCAGCTTAGTCGGGGGGACCACAGATACGCAGTATTTT. It encodes CASSLVGGTTDTQYF.

V and J are TRBV6-1 and TRBJ2-2, with 10 bases fitting TRBD2. The CDR3 consists of 15 residues. Germline-derived CDR1 and CDR2 are MNHNS and SASEGT. Germline trimming cut 2 bases from V and 6 bases from J; bases unmatched to any gene: 3. The CDR3 DNA reads as TGTGCCAGCAGTGAACAGCTAGCGGGAGCCGGGGAGCTGTTTTTT. Amino acids: CASSEQLAGAGELFF.

This rearrangement joins TRBV7-9 to TRBJ2-5; D gene uncertain. V shed 1 base and J shed 1 base, with 7 bases lying between them. Germline CDR1 reads SEHNR; CDR2 reads FQNEAQ (reference sequence). The CDR3 loop spans 14 amino acids. CDR3 coding DNA: TGTGCCAGCAGCTTAGGGGCAGTCCAAGAGACCCAGTACTTC. It translates to CASSLGAVQETQYF. The variable domain in full, with the rest retrieved from reference TRBV7-9 and TRBJ2-5, is DTGVSQNPRHKITKRGQNVTFRCDPISEHNRLYWYRQTLGQGPEFLTYFQNEAQLEKSRLLSDRFSAERPKGSFSTLEIQRTEQGDSAMYLCASSLGAVQETQYFGPGTRLLVL.

For the CDR3, the DNA is TGTGCCAGCAGCCTGAAACTAGCGACCGGGGAGCTGTTTTTT. Translation: CASSLKLATGELFF. This rearrangement joins TRBV7-9 to TRBJ2-2; TRBD2 agrees at 7 bases. This CDR3 contains 14 residues. CDR1 is SEHNR, CDR2 FQNEAQ, per germline (reference sequence). The ends lost 5 bases at V and 5 bases at J; junction bases unmatched: 5.

The chain uses TRBV7-9 and TRBJ1-1; a possible D gene is TRBD1 (6 bases). V was trimmed by 2 bases and J by 0 bases, leaving 7 bases between them. CDR3 length equals 14 residues. Germline loops: CDR1 SEHNR, CDR2 FQNEAQ (reference sequence). The CDR3 DNA follows: TGTGCCAGCAGCTTAACAGGGATGAACACTGAAGCTTTCTTT. Translating it yields CASSLTGMNTEAFF.

CDR3 sequence reads: CASNRLAESLGELFF. The CDR3 nucleotides read TGTGCCAGCAACCGACTAGCGGAGTCCTTAGGGGAGCTGTTTTTT. The rearrangement joins TRBV2 to TRBJ2-2; 9 bases agree with TRBD2. The germline V gene has CDR1 SNHLY and CDR2 FYNNEI. The length of the CDR3 is 15 residues. V was pared by 7 bases and J by 8 bases, with 11 bases of the junction left unmatched.

V and J are TRBV4-1 and TRBJ1-3, with 10 bases lining up with TRBD1. The V segment lost 1 base and the J segment 3 bases; nucleotides outside the gene matches: 15. CDR3 length: 20 residues. Germline loops: CDR1 MGHRA, CDR2 YSYEKL. The DNA for the CDR3 is TGCGCCAGCAGCCAAGTTCCGATTGGACAGGGGGTAGTTCGTGGAAACACCATATATTTT. Its protein product is CASSQVPIGQGVVRGNTIYF.

This clone has just one count. The V and J genes are TRBV10-1 and TRBJ2-3; 8 nucleotides line up with TRBD2. V gave up 3 bases and J gave up 6 bases; unmatched junction bases: 8. The CDR3 covers 15 residues. Germline assignment: CDR1 WNHNN and CDR2 SYGVQD (reference sequence). CDR3: CASSDGTRSGDTQYF. The CDR3 region has the DNA TGCGCCAGCAGTGATGGGACTAGAAGTGGGGATACGCAGTATTTT.

This sequence joins TRBV5-1 and TRBJ1-4; no definite D call. The CDR3 is 12 residues long. Germline loops: CDR1 SGHRS, CDR2 YFSETQ. The germline V and J ends were trimmed by 8 bases and 4 bases, with 9 bases remaining between them. CDR3 sequence reads: CARTEHNEKLFF. CDR3 in DNA: TGCGCCAGAACGGAGCATAATGAAAAACTGTTTTTT.

The chain employs TRBV7-8 and TRBJ1-1; TRBD1 might be the D (5 bases). Germline V CDR1 and CDR2: SGHVS, FQNEAQ. The CDR3 has 14 amino acids. Trimming removed 5 bases at V and 5 bases at J, with 15 bases between. Written as DNA, the CDR3 is TGTGCCAGCAGCCCCGGGGCCGGGGGAACTGAAGCTTTCTTT. Amino acids: CASSPGAGGTEAFF.

The chain links TRBV7-2 to TRBJ2-5, with 8 bases aligning to TRBD1. This CDR3 has 14 amino acids. The J segment lost 3 bases and the V segment lost 4 bases, leaving 4 bases of the junction unmatched. CDR1 is SGHTA, CDR2 FQGNSA, per germline. The CDR3 coding sequence is TGTGCCAGCAGCTCGACAGGGGAAAAAGAGACCCAGTACTTC. As protein: CASSSTGEKETQYF.

V usage is TRBV25-1 and J usage is TRBJ1-1; possibly TRBD1 for D (6 bases). Trimming removed 7 bases from V and 8 bases from J, with 14 bases in between. Looked up from germline, CDR1 is MGHDK and CDR2 is SYGVNS. This CDR3 has 12 amino acids. The CDR3 sequence: CASNKGGQEAFF. The CDR3 region has the DNA TGTGCCAGCAACAAGGGCGGACAGGAAGCTTTCTTT.